The 21 T cell receptor beta chains given below trace back to one sample, sequenced in a study of T cells in Graves' hyperthyroidism and ophthalmopathy. Amplified TCR beta CDR3 regions came from RNA transcripts. HTBI primers drove first-round RT-PCR of the TCR CDR3. TCRdb processed the multiplex PCR reads anew with MiXCR; each CDR3 protein has one entry. The profile shows under 350,000 distinct CDR3 sequences, approximately 18% of them singletons. Material: blood. These receptors all stem from a woman in her fifties or sixties with Graves' hyperthyroidism.

The J gene is TRBJ2-1, the V gene TRBV7-8, with D perhaps TRBD2 (6 bases). Germline V CDR1 and CDR2: SGHVS, FQNEAQ. Trimming took 3 bases from V and 12 from J, leaving 9 bases between them. This CDR3 is 11 amino acids long. The CDR3 coding sequence is TGTGCCAGCAGCTTGCGGGATAGGCAGTTCTTC. It encodes CASSLRDRQFF.

The chain carries TRBV7-9 and TRBJ2-1; the D is unclear. CDR1 is SEHNR and CDR2 is FQNEAQ in the germline V gene (reference sequence). V shed 1 base and J shed 4 bases, with 14 bases lying between them. CDR3 length: 16 amino acids. CDR3 region: CASSLGSGTKYNEQFF. DNA for the CDR3: TGTGCCAGCAGCTTAGGTTCGGGTACGAAATACAATGAGCAGTTCTTC.

This rearrangement joins TRBV7-9 to TRBJ2-7; possibly TRBD1 for D (6 bases). This CDR3 has 14 amino acids. Germline lookup yields CDR1 SEHNR and CDR2 FQNEAQ (reference sequence). The V and J ends lost 5 bases and 2 bases respectively, with 13 bases between them. This CDR3 is CASSRMGHPYEQYF. CDR3 in DNA: TGTGCCAGCAGCCGTATGGGACACCCCTACGAGCAGTACTTC.

This clonotype was recorded at least ten times. V usage is TRBV30 and J usage is TRBJ2-1; 12 bases map to TRBD2. V was pared by 2 bases and J by 8 bases, with 13 bases of the junction left unmatched. The CDR3 consists of 17 residues. Germline CDR1 and CDR2: GTSNPN and SVGIG (reference sequence). CDR3 DNA sequence: TGTGCCTGGAGTCGGGCTAGCGGGAGGGCCGGGTTGGATGAGCAGTTCTTC. It encodes CAWSRASGRAGLDEQFF.

This clonotype has a count of ten or more. V is TRBV12-3 or TRBV12-4 and J is TRBJ2-5; D is ambiguous. Trimming removed 3 bases from V and 3 bases from J, with 11 bases in between. The CDR3 runs 14 residues. CDR3 nucleotides: TGTGCCAGCAGTTTCCGAGCTGGGGAAGAGACCCAGTACTTC. Amino acid sequence: CASSFRAGEETQYF.

This clonotype was found a few times. The rearrangement uses TRBV30 and TRBJ1-1; D gene ambiguous. CDR1 and CDR2 from the germline V gene are GTSNPN and SVGIG (reference sequence). The CDR3 totals 14 residues. The V end lost 0 bases, the J end lost 10 bases, and 18 bases lay between the germline ends. This CDR3 is CAWSVFSEVFGAFF. For the CDR3, the DNA is TGTGCCTGGAGTGTTTTTAGCGAGGTTTTCGGAGCTTTCTTT.

The chain uses TRBV30 and TRBJ2-3; the D gene could be TRBD1 or TRBD2 (6 bases each). CDR1 and CDR2 from the germline V gene are GTSNPN and SVGIG (reference sequence). With 3 bases removed from V and 0 bases from J, the gap between germline ends came to 10 bases. The CDR3 length is 14 residues. This chain's CDR3 is CAWRGGGSTDTQYF. The CDR3 DNA sequence: TGTGCCTGGAGAGGAGGGGGAAGCACAGATACGCAGTATTTT. Drawing the rest from reference TRBV30 and TRBJ2-3, the complete variable domain is SQTIHQWPATLVQPVGSPLSLECTVEGTSNPNLYWYRQAAGRGLQLLFYSVGIGQISSEVPQNLSASRPQDRQFILSSKKLLLSDSGFYLCAWRGGGSTDTQYFGPGTRLTVL.

The V gene is TRBV10-3, the J gene TRBJ1-2; D may be TRBD1 (6 bases). CDR1 is ENHRY and CDR2 is SYGVKD in the germline V gene. This CDR3 comprises 13 residues. Trimming pared 6 bases from V and 4 bases from J, leaving 12 bases between. The DNA for the CDR3 is TGTGCCATCAGCATAGACAGGATCTATGGCTACACCTTC. Translated: CAISIDRIYGYTF.

Details on this clonotype: A read error may be the cause here, since a much bigger clone is one base away. The chain joins TRBV19 to TRBJ2-1; 9 bases fit TRBD2. CDR3 length: 15 amino acids. Germline CDR1 and CDR2: LNHDA and SQIVND (reference sequence). CDR3 bases: TGTGCCGGTAGTCGACTAGCGGTTATGTACAATGAGCAGTTCTTC. Its protein is CAGSRLAVMYNEQFF.

The V gene is TRBV7-6, the J gene TRBJ2-2; 10 bases align to TRBD2. CDR3 length equals 18 residues. V lost 2 bases, J lost 1 base, and 7 bases stayed unmatched. Per the germline V gene, CDR1 is SGHVS and CDR2 is FNYEAQ. This CDR3 is CASSLRFLAGENTGELFF. The DNA for the CDR3 is TGTGCCAGCAGCTTACGCTTCCTAGCGGGAGAGAACACCGGGGAGCTGTTTTTT. Full variable domain (missing parts from reference TRBV7-6 and TRBJ2-2): GAGVSQSPRYKVTKRGQDVALRCDPISGHVSLYWYRQALGQGPEFLTYFNYEAQQDKSGLPNDRFSAERPEGSISTLTIQRTEQRDSAMYRCASSLRFLAGENTGELFFGEGSRLTVL.

This clonotype was observed a handful of times. V and J are TRBV27 and TRBJ1-1, with D possibly TRBD1 on 5 matching bases. The CDR3 totals 13 residues. V shed 3 bases and J shed 5 bases, with 10 bases lying between them. CDR1 and CDR2 from the germline V gene are MNHEY and SMNVEV (reference sequence). The CDR3 coding sequence is TGTGCCAGCAGTTTCTCGGCAGGGACTGAAGCTTTCTTT. Its protein is CASSFSAGTEAFF.

Ten or more counts support this clonotype. This sequence joins TRBV7-3 and TRBJ2-5, with 8 bases lining up with TRBD2. The CDR3 has 14 residues. CDR1 and CDR2 (germline): SGHTA, FQGTGA. After removal of 5 bases from V and 3 bases from J, the junction contained 5 bases not matched to a gene. Here the CDR3 reads CASSRIGGEETQYF. DNA for the CDR3: TGTGCCAGCAGCCGTATCGGGGGGGAAGAGACCCAGTACTTC. Full variable domain (missing parts from reference TRBV7-3 and TRBJ2-5): GAGVSQTPSNKVTEKGKYVELRCDPISGHTALYWYRQSLGQGPEFLIYFQGTGAADDSGLPNDRFFAVRPEGSVSTLKIQRTERGDSAVYLCASSRIGGEETQYFGPGTRLLVL.

This clonotype occurred a few times. At one of its ends the junction is not consistent with the germline gene, which may arise from a read error. The chain recombines TRBV20-1 with TRBJ2-3; tentatively, D is TRBD2 (6 bases). The length of the CDR3 is 15 residues. CDR1 DFQATT and CDR2 SNEGSKA come from the germline V gene (reference sequence). DNA of the CDR3: TGCAATGCTAGAGAACCCTACGGGAGAGTTGATACGCAGTATTTT. Translating gives CNAREPYGRVDTQYF.

There are a few counts of this clonotype. One end of the junction is discordant with germline, which a read error may explain. The chain recombines TRBV3-1 with TRBJ2-3, with 10 bases that match TRBD2. The CDR3 has 15 residues. Germline CDR1 LGHDT, CDR2 YNNKEL (reference sequence). The CDR3 bases are TGTGCCGGCAGCTCACAGCGGGGGGGCCCGGATACGCAGTATTTT. Translated: CAGSSQRGGPDTQYF.

This clonotype was counted between two and nine times. The J gene is TRBJ2-2, the V gene TRBV12-3 or TRBV12-4; 7 positions agree with TRBD2. This CDR3 comprises 15 residues. Trimming removed 2 bases from V and 6 bases from J; junction bases left unmatched: 6. CDR3 coding DNA: TGTGCCAGCAGTTTAATGCTAGCGGAGGCCGGGGAGCTGTTTTTT. Its protein is CASSLMLAEAGELFF.

This clonotype was found a few times. CDR3 loop: CATSDPRPGNTGELFF. The CDR3 DNA reads as TGTGCCACCAGTGATCCGCGGCCCGGGAACACCGGGGAGCTGTTTTTT. The chain joins TRBV24-1 to TRBJ2-2; D remains unclear. CDR1 and CDR2 from the germline V gene are KGHDR and SFDVKD. The CDR3 is 16 residues long. V was shortened by 3 bases and J by 1 base, with 11 bases between the two germline ends.

This clonotype was seen more than once but under ten times. The V and J genes are TRBV7-9 and TRBJ2-2, with 11 bases identical to TRBD1. After removal of 3 bases from V and 3 bases from J, the junction contained 3 bases not matched to a gene. The CDR3 contains 16 residues. The germline V gene encodes CDR1 SEHNR and CDR2 FQNEAQ (reference sequence). CDR3 loop: CASSLPGQGDTGELFF. The CDR3, as DNA: TGTGCCAGCAGCTTGCCGGGACAGGGGGACACCGGGGAGCTGTTTTTT.

This clonotype was seen more than once but under ten times. The V gene is TRBV18, the J gene TRBJ1-3; 8 positions agree with TRBD1. The CDR3 is 14 residues long. From germline, CDR1 is KGHSH and CDR2 LQKENI. J lost 2 bases, V lost 5 bases, and 2 bases had no gene match. CDR3 coding DNA: TGTGCCAGCTCAGAGGACAGGGCTGGAAACACCATATATTTT. This encodes CASSEDRAGNTIYF.

This clonotype was found a few times. The CDR3 loop is CASSWRPGGQETQYF. The CDR3 DNA reads TGTGCCAGCAGTTGGCGGCCAGGGGGACAAGAGACCCAGTACTTC. The chain combines TRBV6-1 with TRBJ2-5; TRBD1 aligns across 7 bases. V was clipped by 5 bases and J by 2 bases; unmatched bases: 8. Germline V CDR1 and CDR2: MNHNS, SASEGT. This CDR3 region has 15 residues.

This clonotype showed up many times. V gene TRBV28 combines with J gene TRBJ2-5, with D possibly matching TRBD1 (6 bases). V lost 4 bases and J lost 0, with 21 bases in between. Germline CDR1 and CDR2: MDHEN and SYDVKM. The CDR3 extends over 18 amino acids. The CDR3 loop reads CASSSVFGGGLHQETQYF. Here the CDR3 DNA reads TGTGCCAGCAGTTCTGTTTTTGGGGGCGGTCTACACCAAGAGACCCAGTACTTC.

This chain uses TRBV27 with TRBJ2-1; TRBD2 is a possible D gene (5 bases). Germline V lookup: CDR1 MNHEY, CDR2 SMNVEV (reference sequence). V was pared by 5 bases and J by 6 bases, with 14 bases between. This CDR3 is 14 amino acids long. Here the CDR3 reads CASSPQLVGNEQFF. The CDR3 bases are TGTGCCAGCAGTCCGCAACTAGTGGGCAATGAGCAGTTCTTC.